The entry below describes one T cell receptor (beta chain). This specimen comes from a study of control samples from healthy donors and cancer patients. Profiling relied on immunoSEQ multiplex PCR, and the TCRdb table lists in-frame clones only, not all of them. Among about 61,000 clones listed, roughly 90% were seen once. Trimming took off 0 bases at V and 1 base at J, with 4 bases between the two ends. This CDR3 region has 13 residues. CDR1 is GTSNPN, CDR2 SVGIG, per germline (reference sequence). The V call is TRBV30, the J call TRBJ1-5; D is unclear. Sequenced material: PBMCs. This sequence was found in a man aged 60 to 69 with colorectal cancer. The CDR3 DNA is TGTGCCTGGAGTGTTCGCAGCAATCAGCCCCAGCATTTT. This encodes CAWSVRSNQPQHF.